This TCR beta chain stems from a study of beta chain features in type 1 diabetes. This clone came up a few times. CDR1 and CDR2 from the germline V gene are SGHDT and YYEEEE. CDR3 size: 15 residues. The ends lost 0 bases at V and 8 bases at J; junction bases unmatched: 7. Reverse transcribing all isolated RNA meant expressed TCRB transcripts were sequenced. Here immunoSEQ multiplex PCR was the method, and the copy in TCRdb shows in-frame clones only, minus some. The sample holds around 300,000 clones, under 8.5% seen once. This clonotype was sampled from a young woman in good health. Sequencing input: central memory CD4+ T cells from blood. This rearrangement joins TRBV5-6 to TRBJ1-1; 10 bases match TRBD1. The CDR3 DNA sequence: TGTGCCAGCAGCTTGGGAGGGACAGGGGTTCCCGAAGCTTTCTTT. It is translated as CASSLGGTGVPEAFF.